What follows describes a single TCR beta chain. Its antigen remains unidentified. The same CDR3 is also encoded by other DNA sequences in this sample. The data were produced by immunoSEQ multiplex PCR, yet TCRdb's version contains in-frame clones alone and is incomplete. The data show over 60,000 clones, more than 70% seen once. These data come from a study of vaccination effects on CD4 cells after COVID-19. Viral peptide pool expansion of antigen-specific CD4+ T cells preceded sequencing in the ViraFEST assay. Following 10 days of culture, CD4+ T cells were isolated. People in the vaccine group had not been infected with SARS-CoV-2 before, and their nucleocapsid antibodies were negative. PBMC were cultured at around 2 million per well with approximately 9 IU/ml IL-2 and 7.5 to 10 ug/ml peptides. Cultures got half-medium changes with IL-2 on days 3 and 7. The V gene's germline CDR1 is DFQATT and CDR2 SNEGSKA (reference sequence). Between the trimmed V and J ends, which lost 3 bases and 4 bases, there was a span of 6 bases. This CDR3 region has 11 residues.

This TCR derives from a human donor who received a COVID-19 vaccine. The input for sequencing was CD4+ T cells from PBMCs cultured with HCoV-NL63 spike peptides, taken before COVID-19 vaccination. The J gene is TRBJ1-2, the V gene TRBV20-1, with D possibly being TRBD1 (6 bases). In DNA, the CDR3 is TGCAGTGCTAGCAGGGGCTATGGCTACACCTTC. Residues: CSASRGYGYTF.